This T cell receptor (beta chain) was captured by sequencing in a study of shared clonotypes between healthy human individuals. As defined, naive CD8 cells were CD45RO-negative and positively selected for CCR7, with terminally differentiated effector memory CD45RA+ cells excluded. This CDR3 region has 15 residues. With 5 bases removed from V and 1 base from J, the gap between germline ends came to 12 bases. The V gene's germline CDR1 is SEHNR and CDR2 FQNEAQ (reference sequence). This clone appeared once. TCRdb keeps only in-frame clones here, not all; method: immunoSEQ multiplex PCR. The table shows around 1,900,000 clones, with 90% to 95% occurring only once.

The source of this sequence is a man between 18 and 35 years old in good health. Some clones in this sample may be carry-over from other donors' samples. The chain is built from TRBV7-9 and TRBJ1-5; possible D gene TRBD1, 6 bases. The sample consisted of naive CD8+ T cells from PBMCs. CDR3 amino acids: CASSQGPFSNQPQHF. CDR3 coding DNA: TGTGCCAGCAGCCAGGGGCCGTTCAGCAATCAGCCCCAGCATTTT.